The 18 T cell receptor beta chains below come from one sample, sequenced in a study of cytomegalovirus exposure and HLA in healthy donors. PCR was performed using 60 Vbeta and 13 Jbeta primers. Profiling relied on immunoSEQ multiplex PCR, and the TCRdb table lists in-frame clones only, not all of them. The sample has tens of thousands of clones; around 80% are singletons. Sequenced: PBMCs. The receptors were sampled from a man under 40 in good health and CMV-seronegative.

This clone has only a few counts. V usage is TRBV6-6 and J usage is TRBJ1-2; tentative D call: TRBD1 (6 bases). The germline V gene has CDR1 MNHNY and CDR2 SVGAGI (reference sequence). Trimming removed 7 bases from V and 6 bases from J, with 18 bases in between. This CDR3 is 14 amino acids long. In nucleotides, the CDR3 is TGTGCCAGCACCACGCGGACAGCCTCCGATGGCTACACCTTC. This encodes CASTTRTASDGYTF.

The chain combines TRBV18 with TRBJ2-1, with 7 bases matching TRBD2. The CDR3 sequence is 17 residues long. V gave up 3 bases and J gave up 0 bases; unmatched junction bases: 8. The germline gives CDR1 KGHSH, CDR2 LQKENI. CDR3 nucleotide sequence: TGTGCCAGCTCACCGGGAGCGGGGCATAGCTCCTACAATGAGCAGTTCTTC. This sequence encodes CASSPGAGHSSYNEQFF.

This chain uses TRBV5-4 with TRBJ1-1; 10 bases align to TRBD1. This CDR3 comprises 16 residues. Per germline, CDR1 SGHNT and CDR2 YYREEE (reference sequence). Trimming took 1 base from V and 5 from J; bases not matched to a gene: 8. The CDR3 here is CASSLPRTGGGTEAFF. CDR3 DNA: TGTGCCAGCAGCTTGCCCCGGACAGGGGGTGGGACTGAAGCTTTCTTT.

This chain joins TRBV19 and TRBJ2-7, with 7 positions matching TRBD2. This CDR3 contains 16 residues. Germline trimming cut 5 bases from V and 2 bases from J; bases unmatched to any gene: 12. CDR1 is LNHDA, CDR2 SQIVND, per germline (reference sequence). CDR3 sequence reads: CASSPPGRGYPYEQYF. The CDR3 region has the DNA TGTGCCAGTAGTCCGCCGGGGCGGGGGTATCCCTACGAGCAGTACTTC.

The J gene is TRBJ2-3, the V gene TRBV12-5, with a tentative D call TRBD2 (5 bases). Germline loops: CDR1 LGHNT, CDR2 FRNRAP. This CDR3 has 14 residues. V dropped 4 bases and J dropped 0 bases, with 8 bases sitting between them. The CDR3: CASGSGLSTDTQYF. CDR3 coding DNA: TGTGCTAGTGGTTCCGGACTTAGCACAGATACGCAGTATTTT. Supplemented by reference TRBV12-5 and TRBJ2-3, the full variable domain reads DARVTQTPRHKVTEMGQEVTMRCQPILGHNTVFWYRQTMMQGLELLAYFRNRAPLDDSGMPKDRFSAEMPDATLATLKIQPSEPRDSAVYFCASGSGLSTDTQYFGPGTRLTVL.

The CDR3 here is CAWALPVRGEQFF. The CDR3 DNA follows: TGTGCCTGGGCACTGCCTGTTCGGGGTGAGCAGTTCTTC. This chain uses TRBV30 with TRBJ2-1; possibly TRBD2 for D (5 bases). Trimming cost V 5 bases and J 9 bases, with 17 bases left between them. This CDR3 spans 13 amino acids. Germline loops: CDR1 GTSNPN, CDR2 SVGIG (reference sequence).

The CDR3 protein is CASSMSSGEAFF. DNA of the CDR3: TGCGCCAGCAGCATGAGTTCAGGGGAAGCTTTCTTT. The chain employs TRBV5-1 and TRBJ1-1; D may be TRBD1 (5 bases). Germline lookup yields CDR1 SGHRS and CDR2 YFSETQ. CDR3 length: 12 residues. The germline V and J ends were trimmed by 4 bases and 8 bases, with 12 bases remaining between them.

The chain joins TRBV7-2 to TRBJ1-5; maybe TRBD1 (5 bases). Per germline, CDR1 SGHTA and CDR2 FQGNSA. This CDR3 comprises 16 residues. V was pared by 3 bases and J by 2 bases, with 14 bases between. The CDR3 nucleotides read TGTGCCAGCAGCTTCAGACAGCCTGGGGGCAATCAGCCCCAGCATTTT. Its translation is CASSFRQPGGNQPQHF.

The CDR3 sequence is CASTSNEGSYNEQFF. The CDR3 DNA reads as TGTGCCAGCACCTCCAACGAGGGCTCCTACAATGAGCAGTTCTTC. V and J are TRBV7-2 and TRBJ2-1, with D possibly TRBD2 on 5 matching bases. The V gene lost 7 bases and the J gene lost 0 bases, with 13 bases spanning the gap. Germline loops: CDR1 SGHTA, CDR2 FQGNSA. This CDR3 has 15 amino acids.

The J gene is TRBJ2-5, the V gene TRBV13; the D gene is possibly TRBD2 (6 bases). Germline lookup yields CDR1 PRHDT and CDR2 FYEKMQ (reference sequence). There are 14 residues in the CDR3. V lost 3 bases to trimming and J lost 5 bases, with 13 bases between them. The CDR3 spells CASSFTSGVETQYF. The CDR3 nucleotides are TGTGCCAGCAGCTTTACTTCGGGAGTCGAGACCCAGTACTTC.

The chain links TRBV30 to TRBJ2-4; perhaps TRBD2 as D (6 bases). V was shortened by 0 bases and J by 3 bases, with 9 bases between the two germline ends. The CDR3 is 14 amino acids. The germline gives CDR1 GTSNPN, CDR2 SVGIG (reference sequence). This CDR3 is CAWSVGTYKNIQYF. The CDR3 DNA reads TGTGCCTGGAGTGTTGGGACTTACAAAAACATTCAGTACTTC.

The chain couples TRBV2 to TRBJ2-2; D gene uncertain. V was pared by 2 bases and J by 3 bases, with 7 bases between. The CDR3 consists of 14 residues. The germline CDR1 and CDR2 sequences are SNHLY and FYNNEI. The CDR3 region is CASSEHRYTGELFF. CDR3 nucleotides: TGTGCCAGCAGTGAACATAGATACACCGGGGAGCTGTTTTTT.

This chain connects TRBV2 to TRBJ2-3, with TRBD1 matching 9 bases. The V segment lost 9 bases and the J segment 3 bases; nucleotides outside the gene matches: 4. Germline values: CDR1 SNHLY, CDR2 FYNNEI. This CDR3 contains 13 residues. Written as DNA, the CDR3 is TGTGCCAGTGGGACAGGGATAACAGATACGCAGTATTTT. Protein sequence: CASGTGITDTQYF.

Notes on this clone: Different DNA sequences within this sample yield the same CDR3. This sequence joins TRBV30 and TRBJ1-2, with 7 bases fitting TRBD1. CDR1 and CDR2 from the germline V gene are GTSNPN and SVGIG (reference sequence). This CDR3 is 14 amino acids long. V dropped 4 bases and J dropped 1; count of bases not matched to a gene: 6. CDR3 DNA: TGTGCCTGGATTAGGGGGCCCGGTAACTATGGCTACACCTTC. It is translated as CAWIRGPGNYGYTF. Full variable domain (rest looked up from reference TRBV30 and TRBJ1-2): SQTIHQWPATLVQPVGSPLSLECTVEGTSNPNLYWYRQAAGRGLQLLFYSVGIGQISSEVPQNLSASRPQDRQFILSSKKLLLSDSGFYLCAWIRGPGNYGYTFGSGTRLTVV.

V gene TRBV27 combines with J gene TRBJ2-1, with 9 nucleotides matching TRBD1. Germline loops: CDR1 MNHEY, CDR2 SMNVEV (reference sequence). V shed 7 bases, J shed 9 bases, and the junction held 10 bases outside the gene matches. The CDR3 consists of 14 residues. The CDR3: CASTTEQGAGEQFF. The CDR3 DNA sequence: TGTGCCAGCACCACGGAACAGGGGGCAGGTGAGCAGTTCTTC.

This clone was seen just once. The V call is TRBV15, the J call TRBJ1-5; TRBD1 matches 7 bases. Losses at the gene ends were 3 bases for V and 3 bases for J; bases not matched to a gene: 5. Germline CDR1 is LNHNV and CDR2 is YYDKDF (reference sequence). The CDR3 totals 15 residues. The CDR3 DNA reads TGTGCCACCAGCAGGGGGACAGTTGCCAATCAGCCCCAGCATTTT. Its translation: CATSRGTVANQPQHF.

V and J are TRBV5-1 and TRBJ2-2, with D tentatively TRBD1 (7 bases). The CDR3 has 16 residues. From germline, CDR1 is SGHRS and CDR2 YFSETQ. V was shortened by 2 bases and J by 4 bases, with 15 bases between the two germline ends. The CDR3 loop reads CASSFGAGGGTGELFF. Written as DNA, the CDR3 is TGCGCCAGCAGCTTCGGGGCAGGGGGAGGCACCGGGGAGCTGTTTTTT.

The chain carries TRBV7-3 and TRBJ2-3, with TRBD2 matching over 9 bases. V gave up 5 bases and J gave up 6 bases; unmatched junction bases: 6. The CDR3 has 14 amino acids. Germline V CDR1 and CDR2: SGHTA, FQGTGA. CDR3: CASSPGLATDTQYF. CDR3 bases: TGTGCCAGCAGCCCGGGACTAGCTACGGATACGCAGTATTTT.